Included here is one T cell receptor (beta chain) sequence, with context. Antigen specificity is unknown. Here immunoSEQ multiplex PCR was the method, and the copy in TCRdb shows in-frame clones only, minus some. The data show 100,000 or so clones, about nine tenths seen once. This sample stems from a study of OX40 agonist ivuxolimab in advanced cancers. Study results and caveats: Within 6 weeks, CD4+ and CD8+ blood T cells expanded clonally at 0.1 to 3.0 mg/kg.

CDR1 ENHRY and CDR2 SYGVKD come from the germline V gene. The CDR3 length is 14 residues. V lost 2 bases and J lost 5, with 12 bases in between. The clonotype comes from an adult with an advanced solid tumor such as melanoma, head and neck, liver or kidney cancer. The gene calls are TRBV10-3 and TRBJ1-2, with no clear D. This material consisted of CD4+ or CD8+ T cells sorted from blood, taken in a trial of the OX40 agonist ivuxolimab. CDR3 sequence reads: CAISEITASYGYTF. CDR3 nucleotide sequence: TGTGCCATCAGTGAGATCACAGCCTCTTATGGCTACACCTTC.